The 3 T cell receptor beta chains presented below share a single source sample, sequenced in a study of shared clonotypes between healthy human individuals (TCRdb year 2020). The library came from the immunoSEQ multiplex PCR assay. Imported from immuneACCESS, the table was reduced by TCRdb to in-frame sequences with V and J called. These copies leave out some clones; in studies compared against another copy, an unresolved V gene accounts for under half, and the cause of the remainder is not known. Present in this sample are 2 million to 2.5 million clones, approximately 94% of which were seen just once. Of the sample, around 0.13% falls within the top ten clones. Sequenced material: naive CD4+ T cells sorted from blood. Explained via the paper, the cell subset or site label denotes: CD45RA+ positively selected. The receptor set was obtained from a man younger than 30 in good health.

About this clone itself: The sample has other DNA sequences that encode this CDR3 too. This chain uses TRBV6-5 with TRBJ2-7, with 8 bases fitting TRBD1. The V gene's germline CDR1 is MNHEY and CDR2 SVGAGI. The CDR3 has 15 residues. The ends lost 4 bases at V and 0 bases at J; junction bases unmatched: 5. CDR3 protein: CASSSGGVGSYEQYF. DNA of the CDR3: TGTGCCAGCAGTTCAGGGGGCGTCGGCTCCTACGAGCAGTACTTC.

The V and J genes are TRBV6-1 and TRBJ1-4; D is perhaps TRBD1 (6 bases). CDR3 length equals 15 residues. The V gene's germline CDR1 is MNHNS and CDR2 SASEGT. V was pared by 0 bases and J by 10 bases, with 15 bases between. The CDR3 coding sequence is TGTGCCAGCAGTGAAGCGGGTCAGGGGATGGGAAAACTGTTTTTT. Protein: CASSEAGQGMGKLFF.

The V gene is TRBV6-5, the J gene TRBJ2-7; D is ambiguous. This CDR3 is 15 amino acids long. Germline assignment: CDR1 MNHEY and CDR2 SVGAGI. V shed 0 bases and J shed 2 bases, with 11 bases lying between them. DNA of the CDR3: TGTGCCAGCAGTTACTCGGCAGCTACAACCTACGAGCAGTACTTC. This gives the protein CASSYSAATTYEQYF.